This passage covers 5 T cell receptor beta chains from one sample sequenced in a study of response to subunit inactivated influenza vaccine. TCRdb independently ran MiXCR on the RT-PCR reads; one entry per CDR3 protein. Here the sample spans hundreds of thousands of distinct CDR3 sequences, around 11% being singletons. Sequenced here: PBMCs from blood, sampled on the day of vaccination. Receptor source: a man over 45 who received an inactivated influenza vaccine.

The V and J genes are TRBV11-3 and TRBJ2-1; 8 bases line up with TRBD2. CDR1 is SGHNT, CDR2 YENEEA, per germline. The V gene end was trimmed by 5 bases and the J gene end by 2 bases; junction bases not matched to a gene: 5. This CDR3 is built from 15 residues. CDR3 DNA sequence: TGTGCCAGCAGCCAGAGCGGGGGCCCCTACAATGAGCAGTTCTTC. It translates to CASSQSGGPYNEQFF.

The chain employs TRBV11-2 and TRBJ1-2, with 10 bases identical to TRBD1. J lost 4 bases, V lost 3 bases, and 5 bases had no gene match. The CDR3 is 15 amino acids. Germline CDR1 is SGHAT and CDR2 is FQNNGV. Written as DNA, the CDR3 is TGTGCCAGCAGCTTGGGACAGGGGAGGGGCTATGGCTACACCTTC. Translation: CASSLGQGRGYGYTF.

The V call is TRBV15, the J call TRBJ2-7; 7 nucleotides line up with TRBD1. The length of the CDR3 is 14 residues. The germline V gene has CDR1 LNHNV and CDR2 YYDKDF (reference sequence). Unmatched junction bases numbered 6, after V lost 3 bases and J lost 4 bases. The CDR3 protein is CATSSRDRPYEQYF. CDR3 sequence (DNA): TGTGCCACCAGCAGCCGGGACAGACCGTACGAGCAGTACTTC.

The chain carries TRBV29-1 and TRBJ2-7; D is possibly TRBD1 or TRBD2 (6 bases each). Germline V gene data show CDR1 as SQVTM and CDR2 as ANQGSEA. V shed 4 bases and J shed 4 bases, with 8 bases lying between them. The CDR3 runs 11 residues. As DNA, the CDR3 is TGCAGCGTTGGGGGGGCGTACGAGCAGTACTTC. Translation: CSVGGAYEQYF.

The V call is TRBV19, the J call TRBJ1-5; TRBD1 matches at 8 bases. Per germline, CDR1 LNHDA and CDR2 SQIVND (reference sequence). With V trimmed by 3 bases and J by 9 bases, 19 bases remained unmatched. This CDR3 has 18 amino acids. The CDR3 nucleotides read TGTGCCAGTAGTATTCCCCACTGGACAGGGTTAAGTGTTCGGCCCCAGCATTTT. Translated, it gives CASSIPHWTGLSVRPQHF.